This paragraph reports one T cell receptor beta chain. Its antigen remains unknown. The data belong to a study of CD8+ T cells in alopecia areata. Study-level information: Affected scalp percentage gauged treated patients' severity.

Sequencing used cDNA as its template, made by extracting RNA and reverse transcribing it. Profiling relied on immunoSEQ multiplex PCR, and the TCRdb table lists in-frame clones only, not all of them. The sample shows some 96,000 clones, under 70% of them seen only once. Germline V gene lookup returns CDR1 SQVTM and CDR2 ANQGSEA. Between the trimmed V and J ends, which lost 0 bases and 7 bases, there was a span of 6 bases. This CDR3 region has 11 residues. General study points: One nonresponder makes the tie between baseline CD8+ expansion and response uncertain. Normal skin's resident alphabeta T cells are also sequenced in scalp samples.

Treatment here: oral pan-JAK inhibitor, 5-10 mg twice daily. T lymphocytes (CD4+ and CD8+) were sorted from PBMCs. The material sequenced was CD8+ T cells sorted from blood, taken at week 4, from a patient treated with tofacitinib. The chain carries TRBV29-1 and TRBJ1-2, with a weak D call TRBD1 (5 bases). The receptor comes from a human donor with alopecia areata. This CDR3 is CSVEDQGGYTF. The CDR3 DNA is TGCAGCGTTGAAGATCAGGGTGGCTACACCTTC.